The 5 T cell receptor beta chains listed next were all sequenced from one sample in a study of cytomegalovirus exposure and HLA in healthy donors. Primers: 60 Vbeta forward and 13 Jbeta reverse. Some clones are missing from TCRdb's copy, which holds only in-frame ones; the method was immunoSEQ multiplex PCR. The repertoire holds about 96,000 clones, with roughly three quarters as singletons. Sample: PBMCs. Every receptor here comes from a man aged 30-40 years in good health and CMV-seronegative.

This clone was seen just once. This chain connects TRBV18 to TRBJ1-1; a weak D match, TRBD1 (5 bases). Per germline, CDR1 KGHSH and CDR2 LQKENI. With 3 bases removed from V and 1 base from J, the gap between germline ends came to 18 bases. The CDR3 extends over 17 amino acids. CDR3 in DNA: TGTGCCAGCTCACCGCAAGGGGTGAGTCAGACGAACACTGAAGCTTTCTTT. Encoded protein: CASSPQGVSQTNTEAFF.

The chain couples TRBV19 to TRBJ1-1, with a tentative D call TRBD1 (5 bases). CDR3 length equals 14 residues. V was cut by 5 bases and J by 1 base, with 11 bases left in between. CDR1 is LNHDA, CDR2 SQIVND, per germline (reference sequence). The CDR3 DNA follows: TGTGCCAGTAGTTTCGGACAAGCGAACACTGAAGCTTTCTTT. It is translated as CASSFGQANTEAFF.

CDR3 in amino acids: CASSLTSGGEETQYF. CDR3 DNA sequence: TGTGCCAGCAGCTTAACTAGCGGGGGGGAAGAGACCCAGTACTTC. V and J are TRBV7-9 and TRBJ2-5, with 13 bases lining up with TRBD2. CDR1 is SEHNR, CDR2 FQNEAQ, per germline (reference sequence). The J segment lost 3 bases and the V segment lost 2 bases, leaving 0 bases of the junction unmatched. The CDR3 has 15 amino acids.

V and J are TRBV28 and TRBJ1-4, with a possible D match to TRBD1 (6 bases). Trimming removed 6 bases from V and 8 bases from J, with 16 bases in between. The germline gives CDR1 MDHEN, CDR2 SYDVKM. This CDR3 spans 14 amino acids. The CDR3 DNA is TGTGCCAGCAGCACGACAGGAGTTCGCGAAAAACTGTTTTTT. Encoded protein: CASSTTGVREKLFF. Full variable domain (missing parts from reference TRBV28 and TRBJ1-4): DVKVTQSSRYLVKRTGEKVFLECVQDMDHENMFWYRQDPGLGLRLIYFSYDVKMKEKGDIPEGYSVSREKKERFSLILESASTNQTSMYLCASSTTGVREKLFFGSGTQLSVL.

The chain employs TRBV27 and TRBJ1-2; possibly TRBD1 for D (6 bases). Germline V CDR1 and CDR2: MNHEY, SMNVEV (reference sequence). V was shortened by 6 bases and J by 3 bases, with 11 bases between the two germline ends. This CDR3 is 13 amino acids long. This chain's CDR3 is CASRLQGDYGYTF. The DNA of the CDR3 is TGTGCCAGCAGATTACAGGGTGACTATGGCTACACCTTC.